The 8 T cell receptor beta chains below were found in one sample sequenced in a study of blood T cells in healthy people across ages. A second roughly 6 to 11 cycle PCR used barcoded and J-beta primers. MiXCR, run by TCRdb on the 5' RACE reads, gives a single entry per CDR3 protein. Among roughly 1,700,000 distinct CDR3 sequences listed, about 28% were seen once. The sequenced material came from blood. These receptors originate from a young woman in good health.

This clonotype has more than one count but fewer than ten. J is TRBJ1-2 and V is TRBV20-1; tentatively, D is TRBD1 (6 bases). With 5 bases removed from V and 5 bases from J, the gap between germline ends came to 15 bases. This CDR3 region has 13 residues. Germline-derived CDR1 and CDR2 are DFQATT and SNEGSKA (reference sequence). Here the CDR3 reads CSAAVGGLYGYTF. For the CDR3, the DNA is TGCAGTGCTGCGGTCGGGGGGCTTTATGGCTACACCTTC.

In this sample, this clonotype turned up many times. This sequence joins TRBV7-2 and TRBJ2-1; possibly TRBD1 or TRBD2 for D (5 bases each). CDR3 size: 15 residues. From germline, CDR1 is SGHTA and CDR2 FQGNSA. V gave up 0 bases and J gave up 3 bases, with 9 bases separating them. DNA of the CDR3: TGTGCCAGCAGCTTAGCAGGGACCGACTACAATGAGCAGTTCTTC. It translates to CASSLAGTDYNEQFF.

This clonotype was recorded a few times. The chain has TRBV29-1 and TRBJ1-3, with a possible D match to TRBD1 (5 bases). V lost 5 bases and J 7 bases, leaving 9 bases between the germline ends. CDR1 and CDR2 (germline): SQVTM, ANQGSEA. The CDR3 sequence is 11 residues long. The CDR3: CSVWRGNTIYF. DNA of the CDR3: TGCAGCGTTTGGAGGGGTAACACCATATATTTT.

The chain couples TRBV5-5 to TRBJ2-2; 9 bases align to TRBD1. V trimming: 4 bases; J trimming: 4 bases; junction bases outside the gene matches: 5. Per germline, CDR1 SGHKS and CDR2 YYEKEE (reference sequence). CDR3 length: 15 amino acids. The CDR3 loop reads CASSITGGVTGELFF. CDR3 DNA: TGTGCCAGCAGCATTACAGGGGGCGTCACCGGGGAGCTGTTTTTT.

Only a few counts were recorded for this clonotype. The chain uses TRBV11-2 and TRBJ2-7, with D uncertain. This CDR3 is built from 14 residues. V lost 2 bases and J 6 bases, leaving 14 bases between the germline ends. Germline V gene sequence: CDR1 SGHAT, CDR2 FQNNGV. Written as DNA, the CDR3 is TGTGCCAGCAGCTTATCCCCCTGGACGAGCGAGCAGTACTTC. This codes for CASSLSPWTSEQYF.

With regard to this clonotype: This may be a read error: a much more frequent sequence differs by one nucleotide. The J gene is TRBJ2-7, the V gene TRBV20-1; D call uncertain. The CDR3 totals 14 residues. Germline values: CDR1 DFQATT, CDR2 SNEGSKA (reference sequence). CDR3 sequence (DNA): TGCGGTGCTAGTGGGTGGGCCCCGCCCTACGAGCAGTACTTC. Translating gives CGASGWAPPYEQYF.

In this sample, this clonotype turned up once. A much larger clone differs by one base, so this may be a read error. This chain connects TRBV20-1 to TRBJ2-7; D gene uncertain. The CDR3 is made up of 16 amino acids. CDR1 and CDR2 (germline): DFQATT, SNEGSKA (reference sequence). The V gene lost 0 bases and the J gene lost 3 bases, with 18 bases spanning the gap. The CDR3 here is CSARDPQASPHYEQYF. CDR3 bases: TGCAGTGCTAGAGATCCCCAAGCTAGTCCTCACTACGAGCAGTACTTC.

This clonotype occurred many times. The chain joins TRBV7-2 to TRBJ2-1; 12 bases agree with TRBD2. V trimming: 4 bases; J trimming: 9 bases; junction bases outside the gene matches: 7. The CDR3 is 15 residues long. Germline CDR1 is SGHTA and CDR2 is FQGNSA. The CDR3 nucleotides are TGTGCCAGCAGCTACGGACTAGCGGGGCGGGGTGAGCAGTTCTTC. This encodes CASSYGLAGRGEQFF. Combining the CDR3 with reference TRBV7-2 and TRBJ2-1 gives the whole variable domain GAGVSQSPSNKVTEKGKDVELRCDPISGHTALYWYRQSLGQGLEFLIYFQGNSAPDKSGLPSDRFSAERTGGSVSTLTIQRTQQEDSAVYLCASSYGLAGRGEQFFGPGTRLTVL.